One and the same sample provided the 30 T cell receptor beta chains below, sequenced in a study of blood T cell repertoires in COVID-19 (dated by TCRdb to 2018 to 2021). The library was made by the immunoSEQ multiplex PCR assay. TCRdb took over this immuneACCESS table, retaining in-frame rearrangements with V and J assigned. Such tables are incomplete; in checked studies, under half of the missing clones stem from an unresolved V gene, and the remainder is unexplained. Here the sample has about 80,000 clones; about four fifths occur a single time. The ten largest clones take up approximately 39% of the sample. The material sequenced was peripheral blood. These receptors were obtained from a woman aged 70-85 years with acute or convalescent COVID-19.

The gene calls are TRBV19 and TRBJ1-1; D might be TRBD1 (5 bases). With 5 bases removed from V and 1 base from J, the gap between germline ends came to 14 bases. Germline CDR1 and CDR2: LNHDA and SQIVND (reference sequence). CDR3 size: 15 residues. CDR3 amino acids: CASSDRQRRNTEAFF. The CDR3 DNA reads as TGTGCCAGTAGTGATAGACAGCGCAGGAACACTGAAGCTTTCTTT.

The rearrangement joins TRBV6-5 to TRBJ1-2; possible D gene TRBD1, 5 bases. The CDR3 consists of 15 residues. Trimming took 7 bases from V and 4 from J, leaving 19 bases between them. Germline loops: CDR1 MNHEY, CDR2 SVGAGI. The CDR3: CASKRDPQAPYGYTF. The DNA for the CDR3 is TGTGCCAGCAAAAGAGACCCACAGGCCCCCTATGGCTACACCTTC.

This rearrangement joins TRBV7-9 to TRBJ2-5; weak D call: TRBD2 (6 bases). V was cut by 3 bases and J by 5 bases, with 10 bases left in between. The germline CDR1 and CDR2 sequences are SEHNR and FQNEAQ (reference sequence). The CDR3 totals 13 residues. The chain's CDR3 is CASSLRDEETQYF. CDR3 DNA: TGTGCCAGCAGCTTGCGGGACGAGGAGACCCAGTACTTC.

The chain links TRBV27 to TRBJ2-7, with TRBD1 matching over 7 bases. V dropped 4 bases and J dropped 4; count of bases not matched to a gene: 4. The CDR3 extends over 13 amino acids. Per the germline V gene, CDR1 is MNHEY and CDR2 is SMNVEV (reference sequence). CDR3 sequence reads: CASSSGTVYEQYF. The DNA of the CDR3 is TGTGCCAGCAGTTCCGGGACAGTATACGAGCAGTACTTC.

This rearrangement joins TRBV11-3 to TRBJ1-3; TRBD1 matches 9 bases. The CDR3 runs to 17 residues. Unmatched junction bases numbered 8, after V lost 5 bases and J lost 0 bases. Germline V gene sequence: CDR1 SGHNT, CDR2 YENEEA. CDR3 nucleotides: TGTGCCAGCAGCCCCTGGGGGACAGGGAACTCTGGAAACACCATATATTTT. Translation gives CASSPWGTGNSGNTIYF.

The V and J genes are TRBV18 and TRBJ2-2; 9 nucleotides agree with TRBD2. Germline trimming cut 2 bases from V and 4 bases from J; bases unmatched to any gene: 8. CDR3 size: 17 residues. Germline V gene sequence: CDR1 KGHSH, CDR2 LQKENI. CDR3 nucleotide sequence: TGTGCCAGCTCACCAAGTAGCGGGAGTACGGGCACCGGGGAGCTGTTTTTT. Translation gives CASSPSSGSTGTGELFF.

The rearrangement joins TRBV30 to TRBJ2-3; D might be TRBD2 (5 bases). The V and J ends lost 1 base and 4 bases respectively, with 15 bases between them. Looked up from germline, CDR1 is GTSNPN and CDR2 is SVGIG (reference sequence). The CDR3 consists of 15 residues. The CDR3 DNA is TGTGCCTGGAGTGCGGGCAGAGCGGTATCAGATACGCAGTATTTT. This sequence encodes CAWSAGRAVSDTQYF. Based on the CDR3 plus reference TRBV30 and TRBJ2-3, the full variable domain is SQTIHQWPATLVQPVGSPLSLECTVEGTSNPNLYWYRQAAGRGLQLLFYSVGIGQISSEVPQNLSASRPQDRQFILSSKKLLLSDSGFYLCAWSAGRAVSDTQYFGPGTRLTVL.

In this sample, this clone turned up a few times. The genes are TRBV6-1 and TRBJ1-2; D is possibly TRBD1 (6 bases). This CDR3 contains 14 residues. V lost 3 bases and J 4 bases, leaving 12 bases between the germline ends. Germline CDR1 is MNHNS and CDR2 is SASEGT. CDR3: CASSDPGQIYGYTF. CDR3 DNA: TGTGCCAGCAGTGATCCCGGACAGATCTATGGCTACACCTTC.

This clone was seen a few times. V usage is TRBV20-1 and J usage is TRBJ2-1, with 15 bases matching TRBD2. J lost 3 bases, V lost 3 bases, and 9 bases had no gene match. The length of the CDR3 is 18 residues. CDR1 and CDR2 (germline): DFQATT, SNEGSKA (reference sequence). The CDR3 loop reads CSASSPPGLAGGYNEQFF. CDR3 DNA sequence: TGCAGTGCTAGTAGCCCACCGGGACTAGCGGGAGGCTACAATGAGCAGTTCTTC.

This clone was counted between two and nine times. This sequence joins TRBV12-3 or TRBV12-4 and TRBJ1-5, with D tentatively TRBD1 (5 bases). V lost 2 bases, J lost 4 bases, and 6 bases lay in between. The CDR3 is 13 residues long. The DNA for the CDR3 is TGTGCCAGCAGTTTATCAGGGAATCAGCCCCAGCATTTT. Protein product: CASSLSGNQPQHF.

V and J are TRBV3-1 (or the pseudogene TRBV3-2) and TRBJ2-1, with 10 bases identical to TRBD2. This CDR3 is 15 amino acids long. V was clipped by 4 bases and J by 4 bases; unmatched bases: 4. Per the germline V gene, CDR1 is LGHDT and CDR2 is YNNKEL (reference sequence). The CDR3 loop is CASSPTSGAYNEQFF. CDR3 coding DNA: TGTGCCAGCAGCCCTACTAGCGGGGCTTACAATGAGCAGTTCTTC.

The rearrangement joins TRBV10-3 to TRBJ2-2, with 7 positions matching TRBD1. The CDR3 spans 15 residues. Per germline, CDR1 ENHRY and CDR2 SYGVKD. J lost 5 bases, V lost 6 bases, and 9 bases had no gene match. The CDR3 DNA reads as TGTGCCATCAGACAAGACAGGGTATCTACCGGGGAGCTGTTTTTT. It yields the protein CAIRQDRVSTGELFF.

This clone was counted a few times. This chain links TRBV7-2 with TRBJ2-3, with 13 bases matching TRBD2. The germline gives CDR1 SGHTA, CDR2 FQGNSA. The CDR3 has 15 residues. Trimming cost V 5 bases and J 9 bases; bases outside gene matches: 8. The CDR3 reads CASSARTSGSNTQYF. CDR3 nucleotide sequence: TGTGCCAGCAGCGCGCGGACTAGCGGGAGTAACACGCAGTATTTT.

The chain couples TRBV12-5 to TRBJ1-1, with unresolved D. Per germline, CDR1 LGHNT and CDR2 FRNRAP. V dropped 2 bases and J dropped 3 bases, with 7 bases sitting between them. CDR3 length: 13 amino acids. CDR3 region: CASGLNSYTEAFF. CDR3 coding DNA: TGTGCTAGTGGTTTGAATAGCTACACTGAAGCTTTCTTT.

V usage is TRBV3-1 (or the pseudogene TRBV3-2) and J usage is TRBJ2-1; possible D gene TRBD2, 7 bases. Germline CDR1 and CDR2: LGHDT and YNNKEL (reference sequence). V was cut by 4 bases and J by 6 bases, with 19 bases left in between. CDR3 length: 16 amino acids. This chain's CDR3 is CASSRAGGGSLNEQFF. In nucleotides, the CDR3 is TGTGCCAGCAGCCGAGCCGGGGGCGGGAGCCTCAATGAGCAGTTCTTC.

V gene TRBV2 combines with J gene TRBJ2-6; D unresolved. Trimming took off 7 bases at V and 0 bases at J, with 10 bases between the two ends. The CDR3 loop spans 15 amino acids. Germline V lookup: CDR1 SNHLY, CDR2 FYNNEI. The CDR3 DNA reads TGTGCCAGCACCTTGGGCTACTCTGGGGCCAACGTCCTGACTTTC. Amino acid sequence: CASTLGYSGANVLTF.

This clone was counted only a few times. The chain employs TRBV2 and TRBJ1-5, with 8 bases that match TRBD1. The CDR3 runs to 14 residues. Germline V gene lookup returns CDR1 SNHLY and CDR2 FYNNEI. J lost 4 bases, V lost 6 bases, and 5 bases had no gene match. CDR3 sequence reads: CASSARGRNQPQHF. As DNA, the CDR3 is TGTGCCAGCAGCGCCAGGGGGCGGAATCAGCCCCAGCATTTT.

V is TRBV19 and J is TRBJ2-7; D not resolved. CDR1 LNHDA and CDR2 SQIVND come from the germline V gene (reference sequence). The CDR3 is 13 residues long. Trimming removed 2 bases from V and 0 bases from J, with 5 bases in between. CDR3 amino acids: CASSIHISYEQYF. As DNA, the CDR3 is TGTGCCAGTAGTATACACATCTCCTACGAGCAGTACTTC.

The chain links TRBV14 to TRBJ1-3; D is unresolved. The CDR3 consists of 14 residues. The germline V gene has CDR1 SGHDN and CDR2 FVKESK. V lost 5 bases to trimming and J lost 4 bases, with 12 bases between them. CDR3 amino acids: CASSADIAGNTIYF. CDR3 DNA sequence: TGTGCCAGCAGCGCCGATATAGCCGGAAACACCATATATTTT.

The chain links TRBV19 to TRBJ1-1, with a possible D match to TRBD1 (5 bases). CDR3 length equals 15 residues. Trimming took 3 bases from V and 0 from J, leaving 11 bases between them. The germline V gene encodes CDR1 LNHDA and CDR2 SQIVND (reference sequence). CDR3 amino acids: CASSITAGLNTEAFF. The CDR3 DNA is TGTGCCAGTAGTATCACGGCAGGGCTGAACACTGAAGCTTTCTTT. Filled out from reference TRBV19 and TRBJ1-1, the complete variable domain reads DGGITQSPKYLFRKEGQNVTLSCEQNLNHDAMYWYRQDPGQGLRLIYYSQIVNDFQKGDIAEGYSVSREKKESFPLTVTSAQKNPTAFYLCASSITAGLNTEAFFGQGTRLTVV.

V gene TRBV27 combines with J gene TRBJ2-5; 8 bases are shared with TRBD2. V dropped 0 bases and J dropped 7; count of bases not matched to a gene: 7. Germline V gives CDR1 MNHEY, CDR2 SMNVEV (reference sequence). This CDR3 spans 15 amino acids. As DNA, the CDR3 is TGTGCCAGCAGTTTATCGTGGGGACTAGAGGGGACCCAGTACTTC. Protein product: CASSLSWGLEGTQYF.

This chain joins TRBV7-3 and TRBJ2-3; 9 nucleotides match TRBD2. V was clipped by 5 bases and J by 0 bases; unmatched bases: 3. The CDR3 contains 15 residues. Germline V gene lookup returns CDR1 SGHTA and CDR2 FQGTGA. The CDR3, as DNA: TGTGCCAGCAGCGCGACTAGCGGTAGCACAGATACGCAGTATTTT. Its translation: CASSATSGSTDTQYF.

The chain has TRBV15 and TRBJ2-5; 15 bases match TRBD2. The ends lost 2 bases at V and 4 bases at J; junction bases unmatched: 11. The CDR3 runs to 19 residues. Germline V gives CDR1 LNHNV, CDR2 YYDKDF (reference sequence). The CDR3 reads CATSRPLGLAGGGTETQYF. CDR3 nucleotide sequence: TGTGCCACCAGCAGACCTTTGGGACTAGCGGGAGGAGGAACAGAGACCCAGTACTTC.

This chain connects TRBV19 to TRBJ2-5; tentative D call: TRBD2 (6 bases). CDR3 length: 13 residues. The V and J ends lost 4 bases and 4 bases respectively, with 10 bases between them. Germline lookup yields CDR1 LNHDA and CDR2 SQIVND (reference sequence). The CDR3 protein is CASSTVGGETQYF. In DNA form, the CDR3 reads TGTGCCAGTAGTACGGTGGGGGGAGAGACCCAGTACTTC.

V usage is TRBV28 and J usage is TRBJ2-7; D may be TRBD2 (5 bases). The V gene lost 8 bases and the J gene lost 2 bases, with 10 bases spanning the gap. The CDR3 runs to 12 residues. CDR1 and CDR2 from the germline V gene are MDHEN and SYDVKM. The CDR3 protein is CASGARAYEQYF. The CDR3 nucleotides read TGTGCCAGCGGTGCGCGGGCCTACGAGCAGTACTTC. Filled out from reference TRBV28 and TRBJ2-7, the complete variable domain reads DVKVTQSSRYLVKRTGEKVFLECVQDMDHENMFWYRQDPGLGLRLIYFSYDVKMKEKGDIPEGYSVSREKKERFSLILESASTNQTSMYLCASGARAYEQYFGPGTRLTVT.

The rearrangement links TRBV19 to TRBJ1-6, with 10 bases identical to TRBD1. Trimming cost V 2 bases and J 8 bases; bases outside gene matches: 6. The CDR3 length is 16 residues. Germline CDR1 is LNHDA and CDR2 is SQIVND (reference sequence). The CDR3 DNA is TGTGCCAGTAGTATAAGAGCCGGACAGGGGGATTCACCCCTCCACTTT. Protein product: CASSIRAGQGDSPLHF.

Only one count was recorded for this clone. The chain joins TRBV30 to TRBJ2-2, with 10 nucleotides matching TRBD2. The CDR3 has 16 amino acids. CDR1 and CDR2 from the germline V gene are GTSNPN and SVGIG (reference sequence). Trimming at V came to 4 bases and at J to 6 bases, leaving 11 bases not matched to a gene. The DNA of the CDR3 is TGTGCCTGGATGTCTAGCGGGAGTCTATTCGCCGGGGAGCTGTTTTTT. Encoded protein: CAWMSSGSLFAGELFF.

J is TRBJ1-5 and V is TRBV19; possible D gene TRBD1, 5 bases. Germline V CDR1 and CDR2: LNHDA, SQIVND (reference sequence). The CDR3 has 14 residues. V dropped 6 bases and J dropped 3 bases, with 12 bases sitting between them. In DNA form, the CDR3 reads TGTGCCAGTAGCACCACAGGTGACAATCAGCCCCAGCATTTT. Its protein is CASSTTGDNQPQHF.

CDR3: CASSLGGRADEQYF. Here the CDR3 DNA reads TGTGCCAGCAGCTTGGGCGGGAGGGCTGACGAGCAGTACTTC. The rearrangement links TRBV5-6 to TRBJ2-7; 9 nucleotides align to TRBD2. Trimming removed 0 bases from V and 5 bases from J; junction bases left unmatched: 3. CDR3 length: 14 residues. Germline lookup yields CDR1 SGHDT and CDR2 YYEEEE.

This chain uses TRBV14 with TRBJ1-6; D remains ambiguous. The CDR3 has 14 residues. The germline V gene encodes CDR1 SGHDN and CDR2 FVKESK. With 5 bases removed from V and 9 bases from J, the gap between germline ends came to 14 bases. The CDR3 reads CASSFGVRASPLHF. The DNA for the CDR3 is TGTGCCAGCAGCTTCGGGGTTAGGGCTTCACCCCTCCACTTT.